The clone carrying this T cell receptor (beta chain) was detected ten times or more. The data are from a study of T cells in Graves' hyperthyroidism and ophthalmopathy. TCR beta CDR3 regions were amplified from RNA. Initially, a first-round RT-PCR of the TCR CDR3 employed the HTBI primer set. MiXCR was run by TCRdb on the multiplex PCR reads, yielding one entry per CDR3 protein. This sample has roughly 720,000 distinct CDR3 sequences, with around 16% found just once. The CDR3 has 15 residues. Germline V CDR1 and CDR2: KGHSH, LQKENI. The V end lost 2 bases, the J end lost 7 bases, and 14 bases lay between the germline ends.

This sequence was found in a man in his forties or fifties with Graves' hyperthyroidism. The chain carries TRBV18 and TRBJ1-4; D gene ambiguous. Sequenced: blood. The CDR3 is CASSPEGLLREKLFF. The CDR3 DNA reads as TGTGCCAGCTCACCAGAAGGACTCCTACGTGAAAAACTGTTTTTT. Filled out from reference TRBV18 and TRBJ1-4, the complete variable domain reads NAGVMQNPRHLVRRRGQEARLRCSPMKGHSHVYWYRQLPEEGLKFMVYLQKENIIDESGMPKERFSAEFPKEGPSILRIQQVVRGDSAAYFCASSPEGLLREKLFFGSGTQLSVL.